This T cell receptor (beta chain) originates from a study of neurological immune-mediated disorders. General study results and limits: Sharing of CDR3 amino acid sequences among expanded clones across subjects was absent, suggesting private repertoires in all groups. In HTLV-1-associated myelopathy, TCR clonal expansion was greatest, whereas multiple sclerosis had the least, falling below healthy controls.

V lost 1 base and J lost 8, with 20 bases in between. This CDR3 has 16 amino acids. Per the germline V gene, CDR1 is SGHTA and CDR2 is FQGNSA. 5'RACE with 10-nucleotide random UMIs generated the cDNA. Each sequencing run yielded over 170 million TCR-beta sequences from 15-18 subjects. TCRdb reprocessed the 5' RACE reads via MiXCR and lists one record per CDR3 protein. The sample holds more than 60,000 distinct CDR3 sequences, roughly 3.5% seen once. This clonotype has a count of ten or more. As yet, its antigen is unknown. Material: PBMCs. V gene TRBV7-2 combines with J gene TRBJ1-2, with D maybe TRBD1 (5 bases). The TCR sequence derives from a woman aged 50 to 60 with multiple sclerosis. CDR3 region: CASSLVSMGQGGGYTF. DNA for the CDR3: TGTGCCAGCAGCTTAGTTTCGATGGGGCAGGGTGGAGGCTACACCTTC. Combining the CDR3 with reference TRBV7-2 and TRBJ1-2 gives the whole variable domain GAGVSQSPSNKVTEKGKDVELRCDPISGHTALYWYRQSLGQGLEFLIYFQGNSAPDKSGLPSDRFSAERTGGSVSTLTIQRTQQEDSAVYLCASSLVSMGQGGGYTFGSGTRLTVV.